The present T cell receptor beta chain was sequenced within a study of T cell repertoires in cytomegalovirus infection. For the study at large: It can be stated that public TCR beta signatures indicated CMV infection as well as a matching HLA type. Study-level results: Clonotype analysis showed dominance of the ex vivo response by HLA-C-restricted CMV-specific TCR beta clonotypes. Summed public TCR beta family frequency identified CMV carriers bearing the relevant HLA.

TCRdb used MiXCR to reprocess the reads, holding one entry per CDR3 protein. Altogether 54,000 or so distinct CDR3 sequences are present, roughly 32% being singletons, with the ten largest covering about three quarters. About this clonotype itself: Its antigen is unidentified.

V lost 6 bases, J lost 0 bases, and 9 bases lay in between. The V gene's germline CDR1 is SNHLY and CDR2 FYNNEI. The CDR3 contains 15 residues. The receptor comes from a human donor in good health (CMV status not recorded). Some clones in this sample may be carry-over from other donors' samples. Material: PBMCs, sequenced either directly or after in vitro stimulation (not recorded which). The chain couples TRBV2 to TRBJ2-6; the D call may be TRBD1 or TRBD2 (5 bases each). The CDR3 sequence is CASRDGASGANVLTF. DNA of the CDR3: TGTGCCAGCAGGGACGGGGCCTCTGGGGCCAACGTCCTGACTTTC.